These 30 T cell receptor beta chains were sequenced from one sample in a study of T-cell memory formation after mild COVID-19. TCRdb reanalysed the 5' RACE reads using MiXCR and keeps one entry per CDR3 protein. The data hold 250,000 to 300,000 distinct CDR3 sequences, with 7.5% to 9.5% observed a single time. Sequencing was carried out using PBMCs or a T cell subset sorted from them (not recorded which). The receptors come from a man between 18 and 29 years old who had mild COVID-19 (a few samples of this study predate the infection). Cell type and time point are not known.

There are a few counts of this clonotype. CDR3 loop: CASSQEGRRETQYF. DNA of the CDR3: TGTGCCAGCAGCCAAGAAGGGAGGCGGGAGACCCAGTACTTC. V and J are TRBV3-1 and TRBJ2-5; tentative D call: TRBD2 (6 bases). The CDR3 runs to 14 residues. Per the germline V gene, CDR1 is LGHDT and CDR2 is YNNKEL (reference sequence). Trimming cost V 0 bases and J 5 bases, with 10 bases left between them.

The gene calls are TRBV12-3 or TRBV12-4 and TRBJ2-2, with a possible D match to TRBD1 (6 bases). The CDR3 loop spans 14 amino acids. V dropped 4 bases and J dropped 7 bases, with 13 bases sitting between them. CDR3 DNA sequence: TGTGCCAGCAGTTCCATAGGACAGTTCGGGGAGCTGTTTTTT. The encoded protein is CASSSIGQFGELFF.

In this sample, this clonotype turned up many times. The chain has TRBV6-6 and TRBJ2-5; 10 bases match TRBD2. Germline V CDR1 and CDR2: MNHNY, SVGAGI (reference sequence). V gave up 3 bases and J gave up 4 bases; unmatched junction bases: 2. CDR3 size: 14 residues. CDR3 DNA: TGTGCCAGCAGTTATAGCGGGGGGTCAGAGACCCAGTACTTC. It codes for CASSYSGGSETQYF.

This sequence joins TRBV11-2 and TRBJ2-2; 10 bases line up with TRBD2. Germline CDR1 and CDR2: SGHAT and FQNNGV. Trimming removed 5 bases from V and 7 bases from J; junction bases left unmatched: 13. The CDR3 length is 17 residues. CDR3 coding DNA: TGTGCCAGCAGCGGTTTTGGACTAGCGGATCCCCTCGGGGAGCTGTTTTTT. It specifies CASSGFGLADPLGELFF.

This clonotype appeared a few times. The V call is TRBV5-1, the J call TRBJ2-7; 7 bases are a match to TRBD1. This CDR3 contains 13 residues. CDR1 SGHRS and CDR2 YFSETQ come from the germline V gene. The CDR3 DNA reads as TGCGCCAGCAGCTTATCATACAGGGGCGAGCATTACGTC. Its translation: CASSLSYRGEHYV.

Only a few counts were recorded for this clonotype. The V and J genes are TRBV28 and TRBJ2-3; D ambiguous. The germline V and J ends were trimmed by 8 bases and 0 bases, with 3 bases remaining between them. This CDR3 contains 11 residues. From germline, CDR1 is MDHEN and CDR2 SYDVKM. This chain's CDR3 is CASLSTDTQYF. The CDR3 bases are TGTGCCAGCCTTAGCACAGATACGCAGTATTTT.

The rearrangement links TRBV12-3 or TRBV12-4 to TRBJ2-6; the D gene could be TRBD1 or TRBD2 (5 bases each). Deletions cut 1 base from V and 2 bases from J, with 9 bases between. The CDR3 runs 16 residues. CDR3: CASSLVGDAGANVLTF. The CDR3, as DNA: TGTGCCAGCAGTTTAGTGGGGGATGCTGGGGCCAACGTCCTGACTTTC.

This clonotype was detected only a few times. V gene TRBV5-6 combines with J gene TRBJ2-4; 10 bases fit TRBD2. Looked up from germline, CDR1 is SGHDT and CDR2 is YYEEEE. The CDR3 has 14 residues. Trimming took 4 bases from V and 7 from J; bases not matched to a gene: 5. The CDR3 region is CASSPGLAVNIQYF. CDR3 coding DNA: TGTGCCAGCAGCCCTGGACTAGCGGTTAACATTCAGTACTTC. Full variable domain (outside the CDR3, taken from reference TRBV5-6 and TRBJ2-4): DAGVTQSPTHLIKTRGQQVTLRCSPKSGHDTVSWYQQALGQGPQFIFQYYEEEERQRGNFPDRFSGHQFPNYSSELNVNALLLGDSALYLCASSPGLAVNIQYFGAGTRLSVL.

This clonotype turned up a few times. This rearrangement joins TRBV7-6 to TRBJ2-2; 7 bases align to TRBD2. The V gene's germline CDR1 is SGHVS and CDR2 FNYEAQ. The CDR3 sequence is 18 residues long. After removal of 4 bases from V and 2 bases from J, the junction contained 13 bases not matched to a gene. The CDR3 protein is CASSSVNPGGINTGELFF. The CDR3 bases are TGTGCCAGCAGCTCAGTGAACCCCGGGGGGATAAACACCGGGGAGCTGTTTTTT.

V and J are TRBV5-4 and TRBJ2-3, with 7 bases that match TRBD2. The CDR3 runs 14 residues. V trimming: 4 bases; J trimming: 6 bases; junction bases outside the gene matches: 8. Per the germline V gene, CDR1 is SGHNT and CDR2 is YYREEE (reference sequence). In DNA, the CDR3 is TGTGCCAGCAGCAGGCCCGAGGGAGGGGATACGCAGTATTTT. Residues: CASSRPEGGDTQYF. The full variable domain, completed using reference TRBV5-4 and TRBJ2-3, is ETGVTQSPTHLIKTRGQQVTLRCSSQSGHNTVSWYQQALGQGPQFIFQYYREEENGRGNFPPRFSGLQFPNYSSELNVNALELDDSALYLCASSRPEGGDTQYFGPGTRLTVL.

The chain carries TRBV25-1 and TRBJ2-5, with D maybe TRBD1 (7 bases). The CDR3 consists of 13 residues. V dropped 4 bases and J dropped 5 bases, with 11 bases sitting between them. CDR1 is MGHDK and CDR2 is SYGVNS in the germline V gene. DNA of the CDR3: TGTGCCAGCAGTGTCCCAGGGGGGGAGACCCAGTACTTC. This translates into CASSVPGGETQYF.

This clonotype was detected only a few times. J is TRBJ2-3 and V is TRBV12-3 or TRBV12-4, with 8 nucleotides matching TRBD2. V was clipped by 2 bases and J by 8 bases; unmatched bases: 12. There are 16 residues in the CDR3. CDR3 loop: CASSLFGTRAQITQYF. In DNA, the CDR3 is TGTGCCAGCAGTTTATTTGGGACTAGAGCACAGATTACGCAGTATTTT.

V usage is TRBV2 and J usage is TRBJ2-4, with no clear D. Germline V gene sequence: CDR1 SNHLY, CDR2 FYNNEI. The V end was cut by 1 base, the J end by 0 bases, with 4 bases between. The CDR3 runs 14 residues. This chain's CDR3 is CASSEEQAKNIQYF. The CDR3 DNA follows: TGTGCCAGCAGTGAAGAGCAAGCCAAAAACATTCAGTACTTC.

This clonotype was observed a handful of times. The gene calls are TRBV20-1 and TRBJ1-1; possibly TRBD1 for D (5 bases). The CDR3 runs to 14 residues. Germline V gene sequence: CDR1 DFQATT, CDR2 SNEGSKA (reference sequence). V lost 6 bases and J 4 bases, leaving 18 bases between the germline ends. The chain's CDR3 is CSARQNSGGTEAFF. DNA of the CDR3: TGCAGTGCCCGTCAGAACTCCGGGGGCACTGAAGCTTTCTTT.

In its sample, this clonotype was seen a few times. This chain links TRBV29-1 with TRBJ2-2; D might be TRBD2 (6 bases). The CDR3 runs to 13 residues. CDR1 and CDR2 from the germline V gene are SQVTM and ANQGSEA. V lost 6 bases and J 0 bases, leaving 8 bases between the germline ends. CDR3 residues: CSVRGTNTGELFF. Written as DNA, the CDR3 is TGCAGCGTCCGGGGGACGAACACCGGGGAGCTGTTTTTT.

In its sample, this clonotype was seen a few times. The chain has TRBV27 and TRBJ2-7; 8 positions agree with TRBD2. Germline loops: CDR1 MNHEY, CDR2 SMNVEV (reference sequence). The V and J ends lost 11 bases and 2 bases, in that order; junction bases with no gene match: 8. This CDR3 comprises 13 residues. CDR3 in amino acids: CAVQSGGAYEQYF. DNA of the CDR3: TGTGCCGTACAGAGCGGGGGAGCCTACGAGCAGTACTTC.

This clonotype came up many times. V is TRBV9 and J is TRBJ2-2; 10 bases match TRBD1. The CDR3 is made up of 16 amino acids. Germline V gene data show CDR1 as SGDLS and CDR2 as YYNGEE. Trimming at V came to 3 bases and at J to 5 bases, leaving 7 bases not matched to a gene. The CDR3 here is CASSASGTGDTGELFF. CDR3 DNA sequence: TGTGCCAGCAGCGCATCCGGGACAGGGGATACCGGGGAGCTGTTTTTT. Based on the CDR3 plus reference TRBV9 and TRBJ2-2, the full variable domain is DSGVTQTPKHLITATGQRVTLRCSPRSGDLSVYWYQQSLDQGLQFLIQYYNGEERAKGNILERFSAQQFPDLHSELNLSSLELGDSALYFCASSASGTGDTGELFFGEGSRLTVL.

This clonotype was seen ten or more times. J is TRBJ1-6 and V is TRBV4-3; no definite D call. Germline CDR1 and CDR2: LGHNA and YSLEER. The CDR3 is 16 residues long. V shed 0 bases and J shed 3 bases, with 9 bases lying between them. In DNA, the CDR3 is TGCGCCAGCAGCCAAGATGGGCCGGGCTATAATTCACCCCTCCACTTT. Encoded protein: CASSQDGPGYNSPLHF.

This clonotype was seen a handful of times. The chain employs TRBV20-1 and TRBJ2-3; D perhaps matches TRBD2 (6 bases). The V and J ends lost 0 bases and 0 bases respectively, with 10 bases between them. The germline CDR1 and CDR2 sequences are DFQATT and SNEGSKA (reference sequence). This CDR3 comprises 15 residues. Here the CDR3 DNA reads TGCAGTGCTAGAGATATGGGGGGTAGCACAGATACGCAGTATTTT. Translating gives CSARDMGGSTDTQYF.

The chain recombines TRBV2 with TRBJ1-5; no definite D call. The germline V gene has CDR1 SNHLY and CDR2 FYNNEI. V lost 6 bases and J lost 4, with 22 bases in between. The length of the CDR3 is 17 residues. The CDR3 DNA sequence: TGTGCCAGCAGGGAGCGACGGGGATTTAACCGTAATCAGCCCCAGCATTTT. Protein sequence: CASRERRGFNRNQPQHF. The whole variable domain, remainder taken from reference TRBV2 and TRBJ1-5, is EPEVTQTPSHQVTQMGQEVILRCVPISNHLYFYWYRQILGQKVEFLVSFYNNEISEKSEIFDDQFSVERPDGSNFTLKIRSTKLEDSAMYFCASRERRGFNRNQPQHFGDGTRLSIL.

The chain couples TRBV7-3 to TRBJ1-3; D might be TRBD1 (5 bases). This CDR3 has 15 amino acids. V was clipped by 0 bases and J by 2 bases, with 8 bases between them. CDR1 is SGHTA and CDR2 is FQGTGA in the germline V gene. The CDR3 nucleotides read TGTGCCAGCAGCTTAACAGGGGCTACTGGAAACACCATATATTTT. It yields the protein CASSLTGATGNTIYF.

This clonotype was seen a handful of times. This chain uses TRBV20-1 with TRBJ2-1; 8 bases line up with TRBD2. From germline, CDR1 is DFQATT and CDR2 SNEGSKA (reference sequence). V shed 3 bases, J shed 7 bases, and the junction held 2 bases outside the gene matches. The CDR3 covers 12 residues. The CDR3 reads CSASRGGNEQFF. CDR3 DNA: TGCAGTGCTAGTCGGGGGGGGAATGAGCAGTTCTTC.

This clonotype was observed a handful of times. J is TRBJ2-7 and V is TRBV11-2; a weak D match, TRBD2 (7 bases). This CDR3 region has 16 residues. Trimming took off 5 bases at V and 4 bases at J, with 21 bases between the two ends. The germline CDR1 and CDR2 sequences are SGHAT and FQNNGV. The CDR3 coding sequence is TGTGCCAGCAGCCGAGTGGGCGACGGGGGGCTTTACGAGCAGTACTTC. As protein: CASSRVGDGGLYEQYF.

In its sample, this clonotype was seen many times. The chain has TRBV5-4 and TRBJ2-5; 7 bases are shared with TRBD2. This CDR3 spans 14 amino acids. V was clipped by 4 bases and J by 7 bases; unmatched bases: 10. Germline loops: CDR1 SGHNT, CDR2 YYREEE (reference sequence). The CDR3 loop is CASSPSSGEGTQYF. CDR3 in DNA: TGTGCCAGCAGCCCCTCCAGCGGGGAGGGGACCCAGTACTTC.

This clonotype was detected ten times or more. The CDR3 loop reads CASSPGQGRSYEQYF. The CDR3 DNA reads TGCGCCAGCAGCCCCGGACAGGGTAGATCCTACGAGCAGTACTTC. This chain links TRBV5-1 with TRBJ2-7; TRBD1 matches 8 bases. The CDR3 loop spans 15 amino acids. With V trimmed by 4 bases and J by 1 base, 7 bases remained unmatched. The germline V gene has CDR1 SGHRS and CDR2 YFSETQ.

J is TRBJ2-1 and V is TRBV7-9, with no clear D. The V end lost 3 bases, the J end lost 4 bases, and 10 bases lay between the germline ends. CDR1 is SEHNR and CDR2 is FQNEAQ in the germline V gene (reference sequence). This CDR3 has 14 residues. In nucleotides, the CDR3 is TGTGCCAGCAGCTTGAGGCATGGGTACAATGAGCAGTTCTTC. It specifies CASSLRHGYNEQFF.

This chain joins TRBV20-1 and TRBJ2-5, with 7 nucleotides matching TRBD1. Germline lookup yields CDR1 DFQATT and CDR2 SNEGSKA (reference sequence). The J segment lost 5 bases and the V segment lost 4 bases, leaving 16 bases of the junction unmatched. The length of the CDR3 is 16 residues. The CDR3 sequence is CSATTEGAQSFETQYF. The CDR3 DNA sequence: TGCAGTGCTACGACAGAGGGGGCTCAGTCCTTCGAGACCCAGTACTTC.

This clonotype was detected only a few times. The chain couples TRBV4-2 to TRBJ2-3; 7 positions agree with TRBD2. From germline, CDR1 is LGHNA and CDR2 YNFKEQ. The CDR3 loop spans 17 amino acids. V was pared by 1 base and J by 0 bases, with 7 bases of the junction left unmatched. The DNA for the CDR3 is TGTGCCAGCAGCCAAGGAGGGCAAGCGGGGAGCACAGATACGCAGTATTTT. Protein sequence: CASSQGGQAGSTDTQYF.

This clonotype turned up a few times. The chain links TRBV18 to TRBJ1-1; D is uncertain. Germline CDR1 reads KGHSH; CDR2 reads LQKENI. There are 13 residues in the CDR3. Between the trimmed V and J ends, which lost 3 bases and 12 bases, there was a span of 17 bases. CDR3 coding DNA: TGTGCCAGCTCACCGGGCCAGCGTCTATTCACTTTCTTT. Its protein product is CASSPGQRLFTFF.

This clonotype was recorded at least ten times. The chain links TRBV7-2 to TRBJ2-3; TRBD2 matches 8 bases. J gave up 2 bases and V 3 bases, and 1 base lay outside the gene matches. CDR3 length equals 14 residues. Per the germline V gene, CDR1 is SGHTA and CDR2 is FQGNSA. CDR3: CASSFGGATDTQYF. The CDR3 region has the DNA TGTGCCAGCAGCTTCGGGGGGGCCACAGATACGCAGTATTTT. Looking up the rest from reference TRBV7-2 and TRBJ2-3 gives the full variable domain: GAGVSQSPSNKVTEKGKDVELRCDPISGHTALYWYRQSLGQGLEFLIYFQGNSAPDKSGLPSDRFSAERTGGSVSTLTIQRTQQEDSAVYLCASSFGGATDTQYFGPGTRLTVL.